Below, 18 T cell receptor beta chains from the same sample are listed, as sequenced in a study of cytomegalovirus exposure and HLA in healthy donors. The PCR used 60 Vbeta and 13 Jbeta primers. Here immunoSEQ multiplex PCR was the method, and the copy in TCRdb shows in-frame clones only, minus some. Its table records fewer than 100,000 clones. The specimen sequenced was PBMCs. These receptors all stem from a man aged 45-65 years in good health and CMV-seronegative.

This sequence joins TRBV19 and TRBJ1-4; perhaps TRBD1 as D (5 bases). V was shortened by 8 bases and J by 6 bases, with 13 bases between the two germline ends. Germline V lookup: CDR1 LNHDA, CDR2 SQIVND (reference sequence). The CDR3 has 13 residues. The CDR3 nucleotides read TGTGCCAGTTGCAGGGCGTACGATGAAAAACTGTTTTTT. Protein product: CASCRAYDEKLFF.

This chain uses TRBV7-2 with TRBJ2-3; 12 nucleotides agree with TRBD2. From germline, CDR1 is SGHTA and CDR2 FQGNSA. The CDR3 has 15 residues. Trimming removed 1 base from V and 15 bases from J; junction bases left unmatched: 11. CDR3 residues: CASSLGPSGGAPVYF. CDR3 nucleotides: TGTGCCAGCAGCTTAGGTCCTAGCGGGGGGGCTCCTGTCTATTTT.

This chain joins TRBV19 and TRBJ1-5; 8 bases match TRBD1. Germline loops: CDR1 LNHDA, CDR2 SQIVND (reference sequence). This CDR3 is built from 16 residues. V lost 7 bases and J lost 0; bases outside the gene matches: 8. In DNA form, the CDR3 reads TGTGCCAGTAACTCAGGACAGGGATATAGCAATCAGCCCCAGCATTTT. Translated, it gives CASNSGQGYSNQPQHF.

The CDR3 sequence: CASSLAGRFLVGTEAFF. The DNA for the CDR3 is TGTGCCAGCAGCTTAGCGGGCAGGTTTTTAGTTGGGACTGAAGCTTTCTTT. The chain is built from TRBV7-2 and TRBJ1-1; D remains unclear. CDR1 is SGHTA and CDR2 is FQGNSA in the germline V gene. The CDR3 totals 17 residues. Trimming removed 0 bases from V and 5 bases from J, with 19 bases in between. Complete variable domain (other parts from reference TRBV7-2 and TRBJ1-1): GAGVSQSPSNKVTEKGKDVELRCDPISGHTALYWYRQSLGQGLEFLIYFQGNSAPDKSGLPSDRFSAERTGGSVSTLTIQRTQQEDSAVYLCASSLAGRFLVGTEAFFGQGTRLTVV.

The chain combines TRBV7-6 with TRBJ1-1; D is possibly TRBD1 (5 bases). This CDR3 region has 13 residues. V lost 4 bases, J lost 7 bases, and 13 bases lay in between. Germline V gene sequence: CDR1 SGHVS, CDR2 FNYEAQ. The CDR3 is CASSSPGQIEAFF. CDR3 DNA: TGTGCCAGCAGCTCCCCAGGGCAGATTGAAGCTTTCTTT.

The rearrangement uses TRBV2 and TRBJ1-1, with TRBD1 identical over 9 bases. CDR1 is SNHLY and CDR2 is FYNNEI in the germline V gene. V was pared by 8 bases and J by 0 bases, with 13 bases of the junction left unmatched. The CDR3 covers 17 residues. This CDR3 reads CASHPGQGIWMNTEAFF. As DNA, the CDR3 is TGTGCCAGCCATCCGGGACAGGGTATATGGATGAACACTGAAGCTTTCTTT.

The CDR3 region is CASKEQKTTGELFF. For the CDR3, the DNA is TGTGCCAGTAAGGAACAGAAGACCACCGGGGAGCTGTTTTTT. The V gene is TRBV19, the J gene TRBJ2-2; D remains ambiguous. This CDR3 is 14 amino acids long. The V end was cut by 7 bases, the J end by 4 bases, with 13 bases between. CDR1 is LNHDA, CDR2 SQIVND, per germline (reference sequence).

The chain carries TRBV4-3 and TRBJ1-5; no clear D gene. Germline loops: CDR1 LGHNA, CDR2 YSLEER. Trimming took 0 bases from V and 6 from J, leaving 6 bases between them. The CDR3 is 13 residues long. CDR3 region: CASSQDTSQPQHF. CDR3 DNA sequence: TGCGCCAGCAGCCAAGATACAAGTCAGCCCCAGCATTTT.

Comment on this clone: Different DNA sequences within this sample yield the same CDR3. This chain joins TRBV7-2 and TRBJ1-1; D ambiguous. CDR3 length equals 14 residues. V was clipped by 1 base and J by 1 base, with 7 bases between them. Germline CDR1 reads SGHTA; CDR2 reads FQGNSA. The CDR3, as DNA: TGTGCCAGCAGCTTAGTGGCAGGGAACACTGAAGCTTTCTTT. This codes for CASSLVAGNTEAFF.

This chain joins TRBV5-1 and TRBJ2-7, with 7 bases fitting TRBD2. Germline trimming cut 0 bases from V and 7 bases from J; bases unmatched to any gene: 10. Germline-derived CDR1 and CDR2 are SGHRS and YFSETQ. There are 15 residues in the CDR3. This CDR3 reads CASSLARVVGGEQYF. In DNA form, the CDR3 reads TGCGCCAGCAGCTTGGCCAGGGTAGTCGGGGGGGAGCAGTACTTC.

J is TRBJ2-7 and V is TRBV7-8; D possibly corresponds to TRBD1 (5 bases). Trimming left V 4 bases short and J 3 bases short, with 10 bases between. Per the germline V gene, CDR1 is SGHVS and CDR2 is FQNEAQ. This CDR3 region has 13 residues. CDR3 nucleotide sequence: TGTGCCAGCAGCTACGACAGAGGCTACGAGCAGTACTTC. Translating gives CASSYDRGYEQYF. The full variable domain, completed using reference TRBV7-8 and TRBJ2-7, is GAGVSQSPRYKVAKRGQDVALRCDPISGHVSLFWYQQALGQGPEFLTYFQNEAQLDKSGLPSDRFFAERPEGSVSTLKIQRTQQEDSAVYLCASSYDRGYEQYFGPGTRLTVT.

The CDR3 loop reads CASSLGPGQTYEQYF. The CDR3 DNA sequence: TGTGCCAGCAGCTTGGGTCCGGGACAGACCTACGAGCAGTACTTC. The V and J genes are TRBV7-3 and TRBJ2-7; TRBD1 matches 7 bases. From germline, CDR1 is SGHTA and CDR2 FQGTGA. After removal of 3 bases from V and 2 bases from J, the junction contained 7 bases not matched to a gene. CDR3 length: 15 amino acids.

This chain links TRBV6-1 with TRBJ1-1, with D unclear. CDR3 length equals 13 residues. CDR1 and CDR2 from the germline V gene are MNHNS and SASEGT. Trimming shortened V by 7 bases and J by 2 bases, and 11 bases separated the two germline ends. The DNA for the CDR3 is TGTGCCAGCACGGAGACGGTAAACACTGAAGCTTTCTTT. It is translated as CASTETVNTEAFF.

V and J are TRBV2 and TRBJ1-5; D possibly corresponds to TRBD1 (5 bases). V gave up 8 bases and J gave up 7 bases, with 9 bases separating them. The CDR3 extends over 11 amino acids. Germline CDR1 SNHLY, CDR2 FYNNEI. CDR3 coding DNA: TGTGCCAGCTCAAGGGGACAGCCCCAGCATTTT. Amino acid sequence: CASSRGQPQHF.

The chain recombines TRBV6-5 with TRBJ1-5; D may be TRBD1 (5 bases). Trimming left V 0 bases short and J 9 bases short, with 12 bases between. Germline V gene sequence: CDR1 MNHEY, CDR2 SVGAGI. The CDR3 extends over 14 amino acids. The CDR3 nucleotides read TGTGCCAGCAGTTACTCGCAGGGTATGTGGCCCCAGCATTTT. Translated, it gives CASSYSQGMWPQHF.

The CDR3 reads CASSLTGVLSYEQYF. CDR3 DNA sequence: TGTGCCAGTAGTTTGACAGGGGTTTTGTCCTACGAGCAGTACTTC. J is TRBJ2-7 and V is TRBV19, with 8 bases matching TRBD1. The junction had 7 bases not matched to a gene; V was cut back by 5 bases and J by 1 base. CDR3 length equals 15 residues. CDR1 is LNHDA, CDR2 SQIVND, per germline (reference sequence).

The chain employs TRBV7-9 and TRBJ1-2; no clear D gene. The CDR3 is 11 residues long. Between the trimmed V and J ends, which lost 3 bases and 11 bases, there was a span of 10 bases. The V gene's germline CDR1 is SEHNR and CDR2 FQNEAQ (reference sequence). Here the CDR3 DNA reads TGTGCCAGCAGCTTGGAGACCCGTTACACCTTC. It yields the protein CASSLETRYTF.

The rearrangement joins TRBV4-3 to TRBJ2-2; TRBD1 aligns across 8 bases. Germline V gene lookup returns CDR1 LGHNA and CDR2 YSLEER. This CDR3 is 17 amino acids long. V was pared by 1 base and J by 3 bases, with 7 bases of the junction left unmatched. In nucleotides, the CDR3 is TGCGCCAGCAGCCAAGGGCCAGGGGGCCTCGACACCGGGGAGCTGTTTTTT. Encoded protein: CASSQGPGGLDTGELFF.